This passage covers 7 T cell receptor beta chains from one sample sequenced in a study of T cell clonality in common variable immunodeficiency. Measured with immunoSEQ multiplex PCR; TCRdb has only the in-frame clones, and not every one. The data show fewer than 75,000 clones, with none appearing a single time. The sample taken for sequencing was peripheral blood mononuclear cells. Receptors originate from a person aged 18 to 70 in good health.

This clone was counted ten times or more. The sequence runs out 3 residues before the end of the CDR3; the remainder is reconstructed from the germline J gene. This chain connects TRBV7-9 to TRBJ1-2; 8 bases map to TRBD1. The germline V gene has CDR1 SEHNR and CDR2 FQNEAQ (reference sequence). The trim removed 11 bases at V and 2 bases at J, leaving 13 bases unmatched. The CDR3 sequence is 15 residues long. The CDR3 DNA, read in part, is TGTGCCGGACAGGGAGCGTCGCGTACGAACTATGGC. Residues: CAGQGASRTNYG. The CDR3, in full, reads CAGQGASRTNYGYTF.

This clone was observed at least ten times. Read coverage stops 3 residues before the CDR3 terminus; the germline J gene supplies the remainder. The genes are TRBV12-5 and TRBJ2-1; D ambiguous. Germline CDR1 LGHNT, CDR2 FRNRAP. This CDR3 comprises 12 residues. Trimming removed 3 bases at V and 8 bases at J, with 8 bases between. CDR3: CASGFRPDEQFF. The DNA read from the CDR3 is TGTGCTAGTGGTTTCCGTCCGGATGAG.

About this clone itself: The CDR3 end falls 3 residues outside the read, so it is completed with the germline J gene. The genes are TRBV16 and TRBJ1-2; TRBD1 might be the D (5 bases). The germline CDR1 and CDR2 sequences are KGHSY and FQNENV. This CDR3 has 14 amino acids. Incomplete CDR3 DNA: TGTGCCAGCAGCCAGTACGCGGGGGGTTCGGGC. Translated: CASSQYAGGSG. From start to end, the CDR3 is CASSQYAGGSGYTF.

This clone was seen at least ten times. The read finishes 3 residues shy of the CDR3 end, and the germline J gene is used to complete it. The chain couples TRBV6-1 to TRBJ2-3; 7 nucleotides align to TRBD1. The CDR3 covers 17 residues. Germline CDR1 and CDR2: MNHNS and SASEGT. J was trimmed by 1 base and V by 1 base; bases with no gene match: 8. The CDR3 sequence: CASSEVYRGSGTDTQYF. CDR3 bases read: TGTGCCAGCAGTGAAGTATACAGGGGTTCGGGCACAGATACG.

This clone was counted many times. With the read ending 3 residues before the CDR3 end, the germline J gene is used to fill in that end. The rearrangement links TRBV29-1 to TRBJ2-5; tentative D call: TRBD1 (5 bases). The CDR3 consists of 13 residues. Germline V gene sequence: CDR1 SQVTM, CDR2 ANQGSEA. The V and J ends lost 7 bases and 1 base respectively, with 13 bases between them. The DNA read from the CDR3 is TGCAGCGGAGGACGGACACCCCAAGAGACC. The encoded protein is CSGGRTPQET. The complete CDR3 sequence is CSGGRTPQETQYF.

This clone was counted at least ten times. Here the CDR3 reads CASSLIAAVGDTQYF. The covered CDR3 bases are TGTGCCAGCAGCTTAATAGCAGCGGTGGGAGATACG. The J gene is TRBJ2-3, the V gene TRBV7-3, with D perhaps TRBD2 (5 bases). Read sequence stops 3 residues before the CDR3 end, and the germline J gene provides the missing end. V lost 1 base and J lost 5, with 13 bases in between. CDR3 length: 15 residues. Germline V gives CDR1 SGHTA, CDR2 FQGTGA.

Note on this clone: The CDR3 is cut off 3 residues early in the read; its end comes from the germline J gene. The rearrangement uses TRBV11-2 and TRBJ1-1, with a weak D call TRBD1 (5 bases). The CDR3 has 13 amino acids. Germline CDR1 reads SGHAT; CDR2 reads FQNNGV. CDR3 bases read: TGTGCCAGCAGCTTTCTCGAGTCAGGGGAA. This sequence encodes CASSFLESGE. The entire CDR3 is CASSFLESGEAFF.